This T cell receptor (beta chain) was identified during a study of vaccination effects on CD4 cells after COVID-19. CDR1 and CDR2 (germline): GTSNPN, SVGIG (reference sequence). Losses at the gene ends were 5 bases for V and 3 bases for J; bases not matched to a gene: 0. The CDR3 has 13 residues. On this clone itself: Antigen: not known.

The assay was immunoSEQ multiplex PCR, and TCRdb's table has in-frame clones only and misses some. The sample holds about 24,000 clones, approximately 74% seen once. General observations from the study: Clonal contraction was marked in infection- and vaccine-induced clones late after vaccination. Recruitment yielded few convalescent patients, and the study had no early post-infection timepoints.

ViraFEST used viral peptide pools to expand antigen-specific CD4+ T cells before sequencing. A 10-day culture period preceded the isolation of CD4+ T cells. The healthy vaccine recipients, who had no prior SARS-CoV-2 infection, showed negative nucleocapsid antibodies. On day 3 and again on day 7, half the medium was replaced with IL-2 medium. This sequence was found in a human donor who received a COVID-19 vaccine. The chain has TRBV30 and TRBJ2-6, with TRBD1 matching over 8 bases. The material was CD4+ T cells from PBMCs cultured with SARS-CoV-2 spike peptides, obtained before COVID-19 vaccination. CDR3 bases: TGTGCCTGGGGACAGGGTGGGGCCAACGTCCTGACTTTC. This translates into CAWGQGGANVLTF.